The clone carrying this TCR beta chain was observed a handful of times. Its antigen remains unidentified. The data originate from a study of T-cell memory formation after mild COVID-19. This CDR3 is 16 amino acids long. Germline V gene lookup returns CDR1 SGHTA and CDR2 FQGNSA. V dropped 5 bases and J dropped 7; count of bases not matched to a gene: 13. The study's findings and limits: There was no confirmation that second-wave clones peaking on day 37 were SARS-CoV-2 specific. Some SARS-CoV-2-responding clones were already detected in memory before infection.

Barcoded TCR alpha and TCR beta cDNA libraries with UMIs came from 5'RACE using constant-segment primers. Each CDR3 protein is one row after TCRdb ran MiXCR on the 5' RACE reads. The sample includes 130,000 to 150,000 distinct CDR3 sequences, roughly 21% of them seen just once. The J gene is TRBJ2-1, the V gene TRBV7-2; TRBD2 aligns across 8 bases. The source of this sequence is an adult woman who had mild COVID-19 (a few samples of this study predate the infection). Cell type and time point are not known. Material for sequencing was PBMCs or a T cell subset sorted from them (not recorded which). CDR3 DNA sequence: TGTGCCAGCAGCCCTCTTGGTAGGAGCGGGAGTAATGAGCAGTTCTTC. The encoded protein is CASSPLGRSGSNEQFF. Complete variable domain (other parts from reference TRBV7-2 and TRBJ2-1): GAGVSQSPSNKVTEKGKDVELRCDPISGHTALYWYRQSLGQGLEFLIYFQGNSAPDKSGLPSDRFSAERTGGSVSTLTIQRTQQEDSAVYLCASSPLGRSGSNEQFFGPGTRLTVL.